Below, 17 T cell receptor beta chains from the same sample are listed, as sequenced in a study of blood T cell repertoires in COVID-19. Sequenced by immunoSEQ multiplex PCR; TCRdb stores in-frame clones only, minus some. The sample consists of 65,000 to 90,000 clones, under 95% of them appearing once. The sequenced material came from peripheral blood. These receptors originate from a human donor in a cohort sampled during active COVID-19.

The chain carries TRBV9 and TRBJ1-4, with a possible D match to TRBD1 (5 bases). CDR1 and CDR2 from the germline V gene are SGDLS and YYNGEE. The CDR3 covers 14 residues. The germline V and J ends were trimmed by 0 bases and 7 bases, with 10 bases remaining between them. The CDR3 DNA reads as TGTGCCAGCAGCGTAGGGGGCGCAGGTGAAAAACTGTTTTTT. Amino acid sequence: CASSVGGAGEKLFF.

This chain connects TRBV19 to TRBJ2-3; the match to TRBD2 covers 13 bases. The CDR3 runs 15 residues. Germline V gene lookup returns CDR1 LNHDA and CDR2 SQIVND (reference sequence). V dropped 3 bases and J dropped 8; count of bases not matched to a gene: 5. The CDR3 DNA reads TGTGCCAGTAGTATTGATGGGACTAGCGGGGTTACGCAGTATTTT. As protein: CASSIDGTSGVTQYF.

The rearrangement uses TRBV5-4 and TRBJ1-1, with D tentatively TRBD1 (6 bases). Germline V lookup: CDR1 SGHNT, CDR2 YYREEE (reference sequence). V was pared by 4 bases and J by 8 bases, with 12 bases between. This CDR3 comprises 12 residues. The CDR3 spells CASSNGQHEAFF. The CDR3 bases are TGTGCCAGCAGCAATGGACAGCACGAAGCTTTCTTT.

This clone was counted a single time. The V and J genes are TRBV2 and TRBJ2-3; possible D gene TRBD2, 6 bases. V was clipped by 0 bases and J by 9 bases, with 16 bases between them. The CDR3 length is 15 residues. CDR1 SNHLY and CDR2 FYNNEI come from the germline V gene. CDR3 protein: CASSEAVPSGGTQYF. In DNA, the CDR3 is TGTGCCAGCAGTGAAGCGGTTCCCAGTGGAGGGACGCAGTATTTT.

V gene TRBV6-5 combines with J gene TRBJ1-4; 7 bases align to TRBD1. The CDR3 sequence is 15 residues long. The junction had 1 base not matched to a gene; V was cut back by 0 bases and J by 3 bases. Germline V gene data show CDR1 as MNHEY and CDR2 as SVGAGI. The CDR3 region is CASSYSTGSNEKLFF. The CDR3 region has the DNA TGTGCCAGCAGTTACTCGACAGGGTCTAATGAAAAACTGTTTTTT.

The chain is built from TRBV5-3 and TRBJ1-2, with TRBD1 identical over 7 bases. TRBV5-3 is assigned to the ORF class and has an uncertain function. The CDR3 is made up of 13 amino acids. Unmatched junction bases numbered 3, after V lost 4 bases and J lost 3 bases. The CDR3 DNA reads as TGTGCCAGAAGCCGACAGGGATACTATGGCTACACCTTC. This translates into CARSRQGYYGYTF.

The chain uses TRBV6-6 and TRBJ2-1; 9 nucleotides line up with TRBD2. With V trimmed by 0 bases and J by 7 bases, 7 bases remained unmatched. This CDR3 comprises 16 residues. Germline V gene lookup returns CDR1 MNHNY and CDR2 SVGAGI (reference sequence). This chain's CDR3 is CASSYSSSGGQNEQFF. The CDR3 nucleotides are TGTGCCAGCAGTTACTCATCCAGCGGGGGGCAAAATGAGCAGTTCTTC.

J is TRBJ1-2 and V is TRBV27, with a possible D match to TRBD1 (5 bases). Germline CDR1 reads MNHEY; CDR2 reads SMNVEV (reference sequence). V was trimmed by 4 bases and J by 5 bases, leaving 17 bases between them. The CDR3 extends over 15 amino acids. DNA for the CDR3: TGTGCCAGCAGTTCGTGGACAAAACCGGAATATGGCTACACCTTC. It specifies CASSSWTKPEYGYTF.

This clone showed up just once. The chain couples TRBV19 to TRBJ1-5; possible D gene TRBD1, 6 bases. Germline V gene lookup returns CDR1 LNHDA and CDR2 SQIVND (reference sequence). The CDR3 consists of 13 residues. Trimming shortened V by 6 bases and J by 4 bases, and 10 bases separated the two germline ends. CDR3 in DNA: TGTGCCAGTAGCGATCAGGGGAATCAGCCCCAGCATTTT. Its translation is CASSDQGNQPQHF.

This chain uses TRBV2 with TRBJ1-1, with 7 bases lining up with TRBD1. V gave up 7 bases and J gave up 3 bases; unmatched junction bases: 8. Looked up from germline, CDR1 is SNHLY and CDR2 is FYNNEI. This CDR3 is 14 amino acids long. This CDR3 is CASMSQGFYTEAFF. The CDR3 region has the DNA TGTGCCAGCATGTCACAGGGGTTTTACACTGAAGCTTTCTTT. The full variable domain, its missing parts supplied by reference TRBV2 and TRBJ1-1, is EPEVTQTPSHQVTQMGQEVILRCVPISNHLYFYWYRQILGQKVEFLVSFYNNEISEKSEIFDDQFSVERPDGSNFTLKIRSTKLEDSAMYFCASMSQGFYTEAFFGQGTRLTVV.

The genes are TRBV2 and TRBJ2-7, with TRBD2 matching over 7 bases. Trimming at V came to 8 bases and at J to 3 bases, leaving 10 bases not matched to a gene. The CDR3 runs 14 residues. CDR1 and CDR2 (germline): SNHLY, FYNNEI. CDR3 loop: CASGGRGAIYEQYF. Written as DNA, the CDR3 is TGTGCCAGCGGAGGGAGGGGCGCAATCTACGAGCAGTACTTC. Combining the CDR3 with reference TRBV2 and TRBJ2-7 gives the whole variable domain EPEVTQTPSHQVTQMGQEVILRCVPISNHLYFYWYRQILGQKVEFLVSFYNNEISEKSEIFDDQFSVERPDGSNFTLKIRSTKLEDSAMYFCASGGRGAIYEQYFGPGTRLTVT.

The table lists this clone with a few counts. The chain has TRBV3-1 (or the pseudogene TRBV3-2) and TRBJ1-1; D uncertain. The CDR3 is made up of 14 amino acids. V was pared by 1 base and J by 1 base, with 7 bases between. Germline V CDR1 and CDR2: LGHDT, YNNKEL (reference sequence). The CDR3 bases are TGTGCCAGCAGCCAAGCGGAGTGGAACACTGAAGCTTTCTTT. Translated, it gives CASSQAEWNTEAFF.

The chain uses TRBV6-6 and TRBJ2-7; TRBD1 is a possible D gene (5 bases). Germline CDR1 and CDR2: MNHNY and SVGAGI (reference sequence). This CDR3 has 12 amino acids. V shed 0 bases and J shed 7 bases, with 7 bases lying between them. Here the CDR3 DNA reads TGTGCCAGCAGTTACTCGAAGGGGGAGCAGTACTTC. It encodes CASSYSKGEQYF.

The V and J genes are TRBV7-9 and TRBJ1-2, with 7 bases that match TRBD1. Germline V CDR1 and CDR2: SEHNR, FQNEAQ (reference sequence). V was clipped by 5 bases and J by 4 bases; unmatched bases: 10. The CDR3 is 15 residues long. The CDR3 DNA is TGTGCCAGCAGCCCCCGGCGACAGGGAACCTATGGCTACACCTTC. Protein: CASSPRRQGTYGYTF.

CDR3: CASSFLQGAGTEAFF. CDR3 sequence (DNA): TGTGCCAGCAGTTTTTTACAGGGGGCAGGGACTGAAGCTTTCTTT. J is TRBJ1-1 and V is TRBV5-4; 9 bases agree with TRBD1. Germline trimming cut 5 bases from V and 5 bases from J; bases unmatched to any gene: 10. The V gene's germline CDR1 is SGHNT and CDR2 YYREEE (reference sequence). CDR3 length equals 15 residues.

The rearrangement uses TRBV3-1 (or the pseudogene TRBV3-2) and TRBJ1-1; D may be TRBD1 (5 bases). V lost 4 bases and J lost 1, with 19 bases in between. The length of the CDR3 is 17 residues. The germline V gene encodes CDR1 LGHDT and CDR2 YNNKEL (reference sequence). DNA of the CDR3: TGTGCCAGCAGCCTCCGGGGCGGGGAGGTCGAGAACACTGAAGCTTTCTTT. Amino acids: CASSLRGGEVENTEAFF.

The chain joins TRBV12-1 to TRBJ1-5; whether TRBD1, the table's D call, matches the DNA was not checked. TRBV12-1 constitutes a pseudogene. This CDR3 region has 17 residues. The CDR3 loop reads CASSLRGTANSNQPQHF. The CDR3 coding sequence is TGTGCCAGCAGCCTAAGAGGGACAGCTAATAGCAATCAGCCCCAGCATTTT.